Listed below are T cell receptor beta chains from one sample, sequenced in a study of T cell repertoires in ileal Crohn's disease. Clones were read by immunoSEQ multiplex PCR, and TCRdb kept only the in-frame ones, dropping some. In the table there are a few thousand clones, roughly two thirds of which are singletons. Sequencing was done on a sample of ileal tissue. The origin of the receptors is an adult with Crohn's disease. CDR3s include the opening cysteine and the closing phenylalanine or tryptophan. D genes are given only for firm matches. Some rows have no size entry. The others give once, few or many, or a class for an expanded clone.

abundance	v_gene	d_gene	j_gene	CDR3aa	CDR3nt
NA	TRBV19	NA	TRBJ2-7	CASSIRGPYEQYF	TGTGCCAGTAGTATTAGAGGGCCCTACGAGCAGTACTTC
NA	TRBV18	NA	TRBJ2-7	CASSPGQNYEQYF	TGTGCCAGCTCACCTGGCCAGAACTACGAGCAGTACTTC
NA	TRBV5-1	TRBD2	TRBJ2-7	CASSLTAGSYEQYF	TGCGCCAGCAGCTTAACAGCGGGGTCCTACGAGCAGTACTTC
NA	TRBV2	NA	TRBJ1-1	CASSDRPRHEAFF	TGTGCCAGCAGTGATAGGCCCAGGCACGAAGCTTTCTTT
few	TRBV28	NA	TRBJ1-1	CASSPPGRENTEAFF	TGTGCCAGCAGTCCGCCGGGACGGGAGAACACTGAAGCTTTCTTT
NA	TRBV5-1	TRBD1	TRBJ2-7	CASSLQGAREQYF	TGCGCCAGCAGCTTGCAGGGGGCGCGCGAGCAGTACTTC
NA	TRBV5-6	NA	TRBJ2-7	CASSLRSGGYEQYF	TGTGCCAGCAGCTTGAGGTCAGGCGGTTACGAGCAGTACTTC
once	TRBV2	NA	TRBJ2-1	CASSAAYNEQFF	TGTGCCAGCAGTGCGGCGTACAATGAGCAGTTCTTC
NA	TRBV7-8	TRBD1	TRBJ2-3	CASSQDRGTGTQYF	TGTGCCAGCAGCCAGGACAGGGGGACAGGTACGCAGTATTTT
NA	TRBV6-6	TRBD1	TRBJ2-1	CASSSQGAYNEQFF	TGTGCCAGCAGTTCCCAGGGGGCATACAATGAGCAGTTCTTC
NA	TRBV2	TRBD1	TRBJ2-7	CASSKGQGIREQYF	TGTGCCAGCAGTAAGGGACAGGGTATCCGCGAGCAGTACTTC
few	TRBV27	NA	TRBJ1-3	CASGKHDGNTIYF	TGTGCCTCCGGCAAACATGACGGAAACACCATATATTTT
NA	TRBV6-4	NA	TRBJ2-1	CASSVDLSSYNEQFF	TGTGCCAGCAGTGTAGATTTGAGCTCCTACAATGAGCAGTTCTTC
NA	TRBV19	NA	TRBJ2-1	CASSGGPYNEQFF	TGTGCCAGTAGCGGGGGACCCTACAATGAGCAGTTCTTC
NA	TRBV4-2	TRBD1	TRBJ2-3	CASSQVQGVRDTQYF	TGTGCCAGCAGCCAAGTTCAGGGGGTTAGAGATACGCAGTATTTT
NA	TRBV10-3	NA	TRBJ2-7	CAISGGPLATYEQYF	TGTGCCATCAGTGGGGGACCGCTCGCGACCTACGAGCAGTACTTC
NA	TRBV7-9	NA	TRBJ1-1	CATWGGSEAFF	TGTGCCACCTGGGGGGGGTCTGAAGCTTTCTTT
NA	TRBV5-1	NA	TRBJ1-1	CASFLGPRGVGRNTEAFF	TGCGCCAGCTTTTTGGGGCCAAGGGGCGTTGGGCGGAACACTGAAGCTTTCTTT
NA	TRBV11-2	NA	TRBJ1-1	CASSSGSDPTEAFF	TGTGCCAGCAGCTCAGGGTCAGATCCAACTGAAGCTTTCTTT
NA	TRBV18	TRBD1	TRBJ1-6	CASSPMDRGNSPLHF	TGTGCCAGCTCACCAATGGACAGGGGAAATTCACCCCTCCACTTT
NA	TRBV28	TRBD2	TRBJ2-1	CASYETSGGINEQFF	TGTGCCAGCTATGAGACTAGCGGGGGGATCAATGAGCAGTTCTTC
NA	TRBV6-1	TRBD1	TRBJ1-1	CASSPYRGNTEAFF	TGTGCCAGCAGCCCATACAGGGGAAACACTGAAGCTTTCTTT
few	TRBV7-9	NA	TRBJ1-2	CASSLGTGSESYGYTF	TGTGCCAGCAGCTTAGGGACGGGAAGTGAATCCTATGGCTACACCTTC
NA	TRBV19	NA	TRBJ1-3	CASSKQASSTSGNTIYF	TGTGCCAGTAGTAAGCAGGCTTCCTCTACCTCTGGAAACACCATATATTTT
NA	TRBV6-4	NA	TRBJ1-2	CASSPSSHGYGYTF	TGTGCCAGCAGTCCCAGCTCCCACGGCTATGGCTACACCTTC
NA	TRBV11-2	TRBD1	TRBJ2-1	CASIPDRGVYNEQFF	TGTGCCAGCATCCCCGACAGGGGAGTCTACAATGAGCAGTTCTTC
NA	TRBV6-1	NA	TRBJ2-3	CASSERGIPGTDTQYF	TGTGCCAGCAGTGAAAGGGGAATACCGGGCACAGATACGCAGTATTTT
NA	TRBV9	NA	TRBJ1-2	CASSVGQDYGYTF	TGTGCCAGCAGCGTAGGGCAGGACTATGGCTACACCTTC
NA	TRBV19	NA	TRBJ2-1	CASTTFLGTYNEQFF	TGTGCCAGTACCACCTTTCTAGGGACCTACAATGAGCAGTTCTTC
NA	TRBV28	TRBD2	TRBJ2-7	CASMTTSGGAKQYF	TGTGCCAGCATGACGACTAGCGGGGGGGCGAAGCAGTACTTC
NA	TRBV27	NA	TRBJ2-3	CASSLRARESDTQYF	TGTGCCAGCAGTTTAAGGGCCCGCGAGTCGGATACGCAGTATTTT
NA	TRBV20-1	NA	TRBJ1-1	CSARDLKEAFF	TGCAGTGCTAGAGATCTGAAGGAAGCTTTCTTT
few	TRBV5-6	NA	TRBJ1-2	CASSLVGKGNGYTF	TGTGCCAGCAGCTTGGTAGGGAAAGGAAATGGCTACACCTTC
NA	TRBV7-9	NA	TRBJ2-3	CASSFSGTDTQYF	TGTGCCAGCAGCTTTAGCGGCACAGATACGCAGTATTTT
few	TRBV18	NA	TRBJ1-1	CASSPPRGTGDPTEAFF	TGTGCCAGCTCACCACCCCGGGGGACGGGGGACCCCACTGAAGCTTTCTTT
NA	TRBV29-1	TRBD1	TRBJ1-2	CSVLTGGSVYGYTF	TGCAGCGTCTTGACAGGGGGCAGTGTCTATGGCTACACCTTC
NA	TRBV2	TRBD1	TRBJ2-5	CASSRQGETQYF	TGTGCCAGCAGTAGACAGGGAGAGACCCAGTACTTC
NA	TRBV29-1	TRBD1	TRBJ1-2	CSVGGQGVANYGYTF	TGCAGCGTAGGAGGACAGGGCGTAGCTAACTATGGCTACACCTTC
NA	TRBV7-9	TRBD2	TRBJ2-1	CASSPQGGGGGSYNEQFF	TGTGCCAGCAGCCCGCAGGGTGGTGGCGGGGGCTCCTACAATGAGCAGTTCTTC
NA	TRBV6-6	NA	TRBJ1-1	CASSYRPEGDTEAFF	TGTGCCAGCAGTTACCGCCCGGAGGGGGACACTGAAGCTTTCTTT
NA	TRBV4-1	NA	TRBJ1-1	CASTGPQPIPDYTEAFF	TGCGCCAGCACGGGGCCGCAGCCAATTCCTGACTACACTGAAGCTTTCTTT
NA	TRBV27	TRBD1	TRBJ1-5	CASSTGESNQPQHF	TGTGCCAGCAGTACAGGGGAAAGCAATCAGCCCCAGCATTTT
NA	TRBV19	NA	TRBJ1-2	CASSAGMDYGYTF	TGTGCCAGTAGTGCAGGGATGGACTATGGCTACACCTTC
NA	TRBV27	TRBD1	TRBJ1-1	CASSPTGGLNTEAFF	TGTGCTAGCAGTCCTACAGGGGGCCTGAACACTGAAGCTTTCTTT
NA	TRBV7-3	NA	TRBJ2-3	CASSLDGRDTQYF	TGTGCCAGCAGCCTCGATGGGCGGGATACGCAGTATTTT
NA	TRBV2	NA	TRBJ1-3	CASILDSSSGNTIYF	TGTGCCAGCATTCTCGACAGCAGCTCTGGAAACACCATATATTTT
NA	TRBV11-3	NA	TRBJ2-2	CASSLSTGGLTGELFF	TGTGCCAGCAGCCTCTCCACAGGTGGCTTGACCGGGGAGCTGTTTTTT
NA	TRBV9	TRBD2	TRBJ2-5	CASSVVGGVGETQYF	TGTGCCAGCAGCGTGGTTGGGGGGGTTGGAGAGACCCAGTACTTC
NA	TRBV5-1	TRBD1	TRBJ1-1	CASSLGDREAFF	TGCGCCAGCAGCTTAGGGGACAGAGAAGCTTTCTTT
NA	TRBV4-2	TRBD1	TRBJ2-1	CASSLHTGVGEQFF	TGTGCCAGCAGCCTTCACACAGGGGTGGGGGAGCAGTTCTTC
NA	TRBV18	NA	TRBJ1-4	CASSLKRAEKLFF	TGTGCCAGCTCTCTTAAAAGGGCTGAAAAACTGTTTTTT
NA	TRBV10-1	NA	TRBJ1-3	CASSDRNPPGNTIYF	TGCGCCAGCAGTGACAGGAACCCACCTGGAAACACCATATATTTT
NA	TRBV27	NA	TRBJ2-1	CATGTSHNEQFF	TGTGCCACCGGGACCTCCCACAATGAGCAGTTCTTC
few	TRBV2	NA	TRBJ2-7	CASSPSSYEQYF	TGTGCCAGCAGTCCGAGCTCCTACGAGCAGTACTTC
NA	TRBV11-2	TRBD2	TRBJ2-1	CASSSKAVAGGPREQFF	TGTGCCAGCAGCTCCAAGGCGGTAGCGGGGGGGCCCAGGGAGCAGTTCTTC